Following are 22 T cell receptor beta chains from one sample sequenced in a study of blood T cell repertoires in COVID-19. Only in-frame clones appear in the TCRdb table, and some are missing; sequencing was by immunoSEQ multiplex PCR. This sample has roughly 71,000 clones, with approximately 90% found just once. The sequenced sample was peripheral blood. The receptors come from a young man with acute or convalescent COVID-19.

This clone has more than one count but fewer than ten. This sequence joins TRBV6-6 and TRBJ2-7; 7 bases agree with TRBD1. The CDR3 spans 13 residues. V lost 4 bases and J lost 6; bases outside the gene matches: 6. Per germline, CDR1 MNHNY and CDR2 SVGAGI (reference sequence). In nucleotides, the CDR3 is TGTGCCAGCAGTTTCCAACAGGGGTCCGAGCAGTACGTC. Translating gives CASSFQQGSEQYV.

This clone was detected only once. At one end, the junction sequence differs from germline, possibly due to a read error. V gene TRBV18 combines with J gene TRBJ2-3, with 8 bases matching TRBD2. This CDR3 contains 17 residues. Germline V gene lookup returns CDR1 KGHSH and CDR2 LQKENI. CDR3 in amino acids: CASSPPISGSSRDTQYF. CDR3 nucleotide sequence: TGTGCCAGCTCACCACCTATAAGCGGGAGTAGCAGAGATACGCAGTATTTT.

The chain employs TRBV6-6 and TRBJ1-4, with a possible D match to TRBD1 (5 bases). Germline lookup yields CDR1 MNHNY and CDR2 SVGAGI (reference sequence). The CDR3 covers 14 residues. Trimming pared 2 bases from V and 4 bases from J, leaving 8 bases between. The CDR3 region is CASSYRGSNEKLFF. CDR3 in DNA: TGTGCCAGCAGTTACAGGGGAAGTAATGAAAAACTGTTTTTT.

The chain combines TRBV28 with TRBJ2-7; 7 bases line up with TRBD1. The V and J ends lost 6 bases and 1 base, in that order; junction bases with no gene match: 3. The V gene's germline CDR1 is MDHEN and CDR2 SYDVKM. The CDR3 runs to 13 residues. The CDR3 protein is CASREQGSYEQYV. The CDR3, as DNA: TGTGCCAGCAGAGAACAGGGGTCCTACGAGCAGTACGTC.

This chain uses TRBV5-1 with TRBJ2-3; 7 bases match TRBD1. V was pared by 4 bases and J by 6 bases, with 11 bases of the junction left unmatched. The CDR3 is 15 amino acids. Per the germline V gene, CDR1 is SGHRS and CDR2 is YFSETQ. CDR3 in amino acids: CASSGRGRGRDTQYF. The DNA of the CDR3 is TGCGCCAGCAGCGGAAGGGGGCGAGGTAGGGATACGCAGTATTTT.

This chain connects TRBV5-5 to TRBJ2-2, with 7 bases fitting TRBD1. The CDR3 extends over 15 amino acids. Trimming removed 3 bases from V and 1 base from J; junction bases left unmatched: 3. Germline V gene lookup returns CDR1 SGHKS and CDR2 YYEKEE (reference sequence). CDR3 bases: TGTGCCAGCAGCTGGACAGGTTTGAACACCGGGGAGCTGTTTTTT. It yields the protein CASSWTGLNTGELFF.

V is TRBV27 and J is TRBJ1-5; TRBD1 might be the D (5 bases). V was pared by 2 bases and J by 6 bases, with 11 bases between. This CDR3 contains 14 residues. CDR1 and CDR2 (germline): MNHEY, SMNVEV (reference sequence). DNA for the CDR3: TGTGCCAGCAGTTTACGCGGGGGGGGTCAGCCCCAGCATTTT. Translated: CASSLRGGGQPQHF.

This clone has just a few counts. The chain recombines TRBV4-1 with TRBJ1-4, with TRBD1 identical over 7 bases. The CDR3 covers 15 residues. CDR1 MGHRA and CDR2 YSYEKL come from the germline V gene. V shed 2 bases, J shed 4 bases, and the junction held 4 bases outside the gene matches. DNA of the CDR3: TGCGCCAGCAGCCAAATCGGGACAGTTAATGAAAAACTGTTTTTT. Encoded protein: CASSQIGTVNEKLFF.

CDR3 in DNA: TGCGCCAGCAAAAAGCCGAACACTGAAGCTTTCTTT. It is translated as CASKKPNTEAFF. The rearrangement links TRBV10-2 to TRBJ1-1; the D is unclear. In germline, CDR1 is WSHSY, CDR2 SAAADI. V gave up 7 bases and J gave up 1 base, with 7 bases separating them. The length of the CDR3 is 12 residues.

Here the CDR3 DNA reads TGCGCCAGCAGCAAGCGGGTGGGGACCGGGGAGCTGTTTTTT. Amino acids: CASSKRVGTGELFF. The genes are TRBV5-1 and TRBJ2-2; D is possibly TRBD2 (6 bases). V was trimmed by 4 bases and J by 5 bases, leaving 12 bases between them. The germline V gene has CDR1 SGHRS and CDR2 YFSETQ. This CDR3 contains 14 residues.

The J gene is TRBJ1-5, the V gene TRBV27; 7 nucleotides line up with TRBD1. The CDR3 runs to 14 residues. The junction had 6 bases not matched to a gene; V was cut back by 6 bases and J by 4 bases. CDR1 and CDR2 (germline): MNHEY, SMNVEV (reference sequence). This CDR3 is CASSLQGRNQPQHF. The CDR3 DNA sequence: TGTGCCAGCAGCCTACAGGGGAGGAATCAGCCCCAGCATTTT.

The chain recombines TRBV5-4 with TRBJ2-1; 10 bases agree with TRBD1. The germline V gene has CDR1 SGHNT and CDR2 YYREEE (reference sequence). This CDR3 is built from 14 residues. Trimming cost V 4 bases and J 9 bases; bases outside gene matches: 7. The CDR3 here is CASSLGQGRGEQFF. In DNA form, the CDR3 reads TGTGCCAGCAGCCTGGGACAGGGGAGAGGTGAGCAGTTCTTC.

The chain uses TRBV5-4 and TRBJ2-7; 10 positions match TRBD1. The CDR3 has 14 amino acids. The germline V gene has CDR1 SGHNT and CDR2 YYREEE (reference sequence). Germline trimming cut 4 bases from V and 4 bases from J; bases unmatched to any gene: 5. In DNA form, the CDR3 reads TGTGCCAGCAGCCCAGGGACAGGGGAATACGAGCAGTACGTC. This translates into CASSPGTGEYEQYV.

CDR3 DNA sequence: TGCGCCAGCACCAGAGGGGAGGGAGCGAACACTGAAGCTTTCTTT. Translation: CASTRGEGANTEAFF. The genes are TRBV4-1 and TRBJ1-1; maybe TRBD1 (5 bases). V lost 7 bases, J lost 1 base, and 16 bases lay in between. Germline CDR1 reads MGHRA; CDR2 reads YSYEKL. The CDR3 contains 15 residues.

A few counts support this clone. The chain links TRBV2 to TRBJ2-1, with 10 bases that match TRBD2. The CDR3 contains 15 residues. Losses at the gene ends were 4 bases for V and 9 bases for J; bases not matched to a gene: 9. Germline CDR1 SNHLY, CDR2 FYNNEI. The CDR3 here is CASSVEAGGPIEQFF. The CDR3 nucleotides are TGTGCCAGCAGTGTGGAAGCGGGAGGGCCTATTGAGCAGTTCTTC.

The V call is TRBV28, the J call TRBJ2-1, with 11 bases fitting TRBD2. V trimming: 4 bases; J trimming: 7 bases; junction bases outside the gene matches: 9. The CDR3 loop spans 16 amino acids. The germline gives CDR1 MDHEN, CDR2 SYDVKM. CDR3 loop: CASSSIAGGPGNEQFF. The CDR3 region has the DNA TGTGCCAGCAGTTCAATAGCGGGAGGGCCGGGAAATGAGCAGTTCTTC.

The V gene is TRBV6-5, the J gene TRBJ2-2, with unresolved D. The germline CDR1 and CDR2 sequences are MNHEY and SVGAGI. The CDR3 spans 14 residues. V was trimmed by 2 bases and J by 3 bases, leaving 7 bases between them. Here the CDR3 reads CASSYGGDTGELFF. CDR3 coding DNA: TGTGCCAGCAGTTACGGCGGTGACACCGGGGAGCTGTTTTTT.

The J gene is TRBJ1-4, the V gene TRBV5-4; D not certain. The CDR3 loop spans 14 amino acids. Germline V lookup: CDR1 SGHNT, CDR2 YYREEE (reference sequence). Trimming shortened V by 0 bases and J by 8 bases, and 11 bases separated the two germline ends. The CDR3 sequence: CASSLAGIPEKLFF. For the CDR3, the DNA is TGTGCCAGCAGCTTGGCCGGGATCCCCGAAAAACTGTTTTTT.

This clone was recorded only once. This rearrangement joins TRBV9 to TRBJ1-2, with TRBD1 matching 8 bases. The CDR3 spans 14 residues. Germline V gene data show CDR1 as SGDLS and CDR2 as YYNGEE. The V and J ends lost 0 bases and 7 bases, in that order; junction bases with no gene match: 5. The CDR3 nucleotides are TGTGCCAGCAGCGTAGTCTCGACAGGGGTTGGCTACACCTTC. It is translated as CASSVVSTGVGYTF.

This clone showed up just once. This chain connects TRBV6-6 to TRBJ2-7; 12 bases are a match to TRBD2. CDR1 is MNHNY and CDR2 is SVGAGI in the germline V gene (reference sequence). This CDR3 has 20 residues. V shed 5 bases and J 0 bases; nucleotides not matched to a gene: 17. The CDR3 loop reads CASSRQRTSGTVGSSYEQYF. CDR3 nucleotides: TGTGCCAGCAGTCGTCAACGGACTAGCGGGACGGTCGGTAGCTCCTACGAGCAGTACTTC.

This clone was seen more than once but under ten times. This chain joins TRBV3-1 (or the pseudogene TRBV3-2) and TRBJ2-1; TRBD1 is a possible D gene (6 bases). The CDR3 totals 16 residues. The V gene's germline CDR1 is LGHDT and CDR2 YNNKEL (reference sequence). V was clipped by 0 bases and J by 6 bases, with 15 bases between them. CDR3 residues: CASSQEDRTVFNEQFF. The CDR3 region has the DNA TGTGCCAGCAGCCAAGAGGACAGAACGGTCTTCAATGAGCAGTTCTTC.

The V call is TRBV5-6, the J call TRBJ1-2; weak D call: TRBD1 (5 bases). The CDR3 is 14 residues long. Trimming cost V 0 bases and J 4 bases, with 10 bases left between them. Germline V gives CDR1 SGHDT, CDR2 YYEEEE. The CDR3 loop is CASSLGPGPYGYTF. CDR3 nucleotides: TGTGCCAGCAGCTTGGGACCAGGGCCCTATGGCTACACCTTC.